This entry features one TCR beta chain sequence. The data belong to a study of blood T cell repertoires in COVID-19. About the research overall: The United States, Italy and Spain provided the acute and convalescent COVID-19 samples.

With 5 bases removed from V and 0 bases from J, the gap between germline ends came to 11 bases. Germline CDR1 MNHEY, CDR2 SVGAGI. The CDR3 length is 14 residues. Clones were sequenced by immunoSEQ multiplex PCR, and TCRdb holds only the in-frame ones, with some missing. Seen here are roughly 100,000 clones, 75% to 90% observed once, and the top ten hold 10% to 15%. V usage is TRBV6-5 and J usage is TRBJ2-7; tentatively, D is TRBD1 (5 bases). The receptor was isolated from a human donor in a cohort sampled during active or convalescent COVID-19. Sequencing was done on a sample of peripheral blood. In DNA form, the CDR3 reads TGTGCCAGCAGTAGCACGACAGCCTCCTACGAGCAGTACTTC. Its translation: CASSSTTASYEQYF.